A single T cell receptor (beta chain) is shown here with its context. The entry originates in a study of cytomegalovirus exposure and HLA in healthy donors. Study overall: Previous work identified 95 million to 140 million unique TCR beta sequences from roughly 180 million T cells.

The CDR3 totals 14 residues. Trimming cost V 2 bases and J 3 bases, with 8 bases left between them. CDR1 and CDR2 from the germline V gene are MNHEY and SMNVEV (reference sequence). The primer mix had 60 Vbeta and 13 Jbeta primers. The assay was immunoSEQ multiplex PCR, and TCRdb's table has in-frame clones only and misses some. The sample records about 220,000 clones, 76% being singletons. Sequenced: PBMCs. The gene calls are TRBV27 and TRBJ2-1; D is unclear. This clonotype originated in a man between 18 and 29 years old in good health and CMV-seronegative. As DNA, the CDR3 is TGTGCCAGCAGTTTAGGTTCGGTCTACAATGAGCAGTTCTTC. It encodes CASSLGSVYNEQFF.